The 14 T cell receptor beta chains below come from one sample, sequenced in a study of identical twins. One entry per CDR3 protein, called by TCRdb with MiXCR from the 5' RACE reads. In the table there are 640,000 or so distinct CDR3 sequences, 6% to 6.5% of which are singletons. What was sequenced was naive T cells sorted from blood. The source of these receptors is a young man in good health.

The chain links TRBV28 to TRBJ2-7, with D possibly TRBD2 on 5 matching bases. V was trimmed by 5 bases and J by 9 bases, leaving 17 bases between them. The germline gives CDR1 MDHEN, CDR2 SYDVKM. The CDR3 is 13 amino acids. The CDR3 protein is CASSPSGWVGQYV. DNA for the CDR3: TGTGCCAGCAGTCCCTCGGGGTGGGTGGGGCAGTACGTC.

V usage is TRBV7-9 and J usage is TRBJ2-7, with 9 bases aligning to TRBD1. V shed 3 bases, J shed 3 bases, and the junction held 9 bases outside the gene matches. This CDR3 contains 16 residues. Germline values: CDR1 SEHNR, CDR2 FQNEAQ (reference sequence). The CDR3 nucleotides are TGTGCCAGCAGCTTTGTATGGGGGACAGGGATCTACGAGCAGTACTTC. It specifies CASSFVWGTGIYEQYF.

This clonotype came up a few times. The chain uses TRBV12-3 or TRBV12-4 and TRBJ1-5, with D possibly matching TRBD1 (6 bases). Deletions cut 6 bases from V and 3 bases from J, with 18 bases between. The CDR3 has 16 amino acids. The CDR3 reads CASSPSPDSNNQPQHF. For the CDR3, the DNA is TGTGCCAGCAGCCCAAGTCCGGACAGTAACAATCAGCCCCAGCATTTT.

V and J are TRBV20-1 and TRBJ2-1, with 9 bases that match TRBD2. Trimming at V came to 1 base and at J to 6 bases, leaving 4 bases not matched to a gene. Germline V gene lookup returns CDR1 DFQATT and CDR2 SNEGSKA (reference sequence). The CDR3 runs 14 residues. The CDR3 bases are TGCAGTGCTAGAGTTCGGCGGGGGGGCAATGAGCAGTTCTTC. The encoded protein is CSARVRRGGNEQFF.

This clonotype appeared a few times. For the CDR3, the DNA is TGTGCCAGCAGCAGTGAAGGGGCACGCTATAATTCACCCCTCCACTTT. Its translation: CASSSEGARYNSPLHF. This sequence joins TRBV14 and TRBJ1-6, with a possible D match to TRBD1 (5 bases). There are 16 residues in the CDR3. Germline CDR1 is SGHDN and CDR2 is FVKESK. V lost 5 bases to trimming and J lost 3 bases, with 14 bases between them.

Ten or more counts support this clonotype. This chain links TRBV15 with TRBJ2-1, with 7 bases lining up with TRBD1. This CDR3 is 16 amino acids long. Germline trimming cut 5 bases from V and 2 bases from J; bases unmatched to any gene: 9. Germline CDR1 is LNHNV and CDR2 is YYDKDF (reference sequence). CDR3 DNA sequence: TGTGCCACCAGCGGATCCGGGACAGTGCCCTACAATGAGCAGTTCTTC. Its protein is CATSGSGTVPYNEQFF.

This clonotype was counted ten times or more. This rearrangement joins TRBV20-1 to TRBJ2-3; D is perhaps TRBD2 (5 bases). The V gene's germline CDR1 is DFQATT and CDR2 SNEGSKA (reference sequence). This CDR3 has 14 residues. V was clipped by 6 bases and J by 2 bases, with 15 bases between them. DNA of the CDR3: TGCAGTGCGGTTCTAGCTGTCTTCACAGATACGCAGTATTTT. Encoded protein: CSAVLAVFTDTQYF.

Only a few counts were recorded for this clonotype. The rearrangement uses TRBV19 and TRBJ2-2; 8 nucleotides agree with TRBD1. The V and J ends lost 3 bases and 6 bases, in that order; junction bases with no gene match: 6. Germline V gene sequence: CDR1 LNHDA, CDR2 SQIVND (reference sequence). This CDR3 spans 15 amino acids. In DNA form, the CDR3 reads TGTGCCAGTAGTATCTCAGGGGGCGAGGCCGGGGAGCTGTTTTTT. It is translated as CASSISGGEAGELFF.

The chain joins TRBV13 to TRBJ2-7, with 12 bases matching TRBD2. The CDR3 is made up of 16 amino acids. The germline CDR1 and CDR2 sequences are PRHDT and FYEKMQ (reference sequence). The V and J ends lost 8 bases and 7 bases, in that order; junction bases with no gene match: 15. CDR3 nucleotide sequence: TGTGCCAGCGTTCTTAGGACTAGCGGGAACCCCTGGGAGCAGTACTTC. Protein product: CASVLRTSGNPWEQYF. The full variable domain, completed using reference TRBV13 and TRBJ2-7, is AAGVIQSPRHLIKEKRETATLKCYPIPRHDTVYWYQQGPGQDPQFLISFYEKMQSDKGSIPDRFSAQQFSDYHSELNMSSLELGDSALYFCASVLRTSGNPWEQYFGPGTRLTVT.

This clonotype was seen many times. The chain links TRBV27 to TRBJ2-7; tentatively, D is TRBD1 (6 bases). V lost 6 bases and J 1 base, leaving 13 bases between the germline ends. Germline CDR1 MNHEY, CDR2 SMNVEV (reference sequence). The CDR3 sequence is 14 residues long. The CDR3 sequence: CASSQQGPSYEQYF. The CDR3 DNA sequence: TGTGCCAGCAGCCAACAGGGACCTTCCTACGAGCAGTACTTC.

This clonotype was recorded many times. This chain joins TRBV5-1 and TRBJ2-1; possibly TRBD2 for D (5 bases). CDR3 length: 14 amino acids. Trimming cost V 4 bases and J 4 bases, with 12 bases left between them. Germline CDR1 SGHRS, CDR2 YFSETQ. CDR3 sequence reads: CASSGGGEYNEQFF. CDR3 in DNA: TGCGCCAGCAGCGGAGGTGGCGAATACAATGAGCAGTTCTTC.

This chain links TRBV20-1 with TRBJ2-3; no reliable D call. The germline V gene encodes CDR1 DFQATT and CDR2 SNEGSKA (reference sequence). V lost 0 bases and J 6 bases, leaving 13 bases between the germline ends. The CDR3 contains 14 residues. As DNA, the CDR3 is TGCAGTGCTAGAGATTCTATTTACGCGGATACGCAGTATTTT. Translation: CSARDSIYADTQYF.

CDR3 nucleotides: TGTGCCTGGAGTGGGACAGGGGACGCAACTAATGAAAAACTGTTTTTT. It yields the protein CAWSGTGDATNEKLFF. The V call is TRBV30, the J call TRBJ1-4; TRBD1 matches at 9 bases. V lost 1 base and J lost 0; bases outside the gene matches: 3. Germline V gene data show CDR1 as GTSNPN and CDR2 as SVGIG (reference sequence). This CDR3 spans 16 amino acids. The variable domain in full, with the rest retrieved from reference TRBV30 and TRBJ1-4, is SQTIHQWPATLVQPVGSPLSLECTVEGTSNPNLYWYRQAAGRGLQLLFYSVGIGQISSEVPQNLSASRPQDRQFILSSKKLLLSDSGFYLCAWSGTGDATNEKLFFGSGTQLSVL.

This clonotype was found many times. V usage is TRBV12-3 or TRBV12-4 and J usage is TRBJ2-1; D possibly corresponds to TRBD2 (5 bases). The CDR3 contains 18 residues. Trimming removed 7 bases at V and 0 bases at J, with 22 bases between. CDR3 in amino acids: CASTAPGWVTASYNEQFF. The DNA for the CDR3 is TGTGCCAGCACCGCCCCGGGGTGGGTAACCGCCTCCTACAATGAGCAGTTCTTC.